This T cell receptor (beta chain) emerged from a study of human T cells and chemical hapten exposure. Study at large: 2% DPC applied to an approximately 2 cm by approximately 2 cm arm area sensitized donors.

This CDR3 spans 16 amino acids. Looked up from germline, CDR1 is DFQATT and CDR2 is SNEGSKA (reference sequence). V gave up 0 bases and J gave up 2 bases, with 14 bases separating them. Study-wide results and limits: PT1 expanded TCR numbers rose with patch test score.

TCRdb ran MiXCR on the RACE reads and lists one entry per CDR3 protein. The sample gives 60,000 to 65,000 distinct CDR3 sequences, 9.5% to 11% of which show up once; about 2% is in the top ten. There are a few counts of this clonotype. Its antigen is still unknown. Time point denoted: patch test 3, about 24 weeks after DPC sensitization. This sample's treatment: therapeutic diphenylcyclopropenone sensitization with weekly scalp DPC. The clonotype originates from a woman between 25 and 40 years old with alopecia areata. Some clones in this sample may be carry-over from other donors' samples. Sequences were derived from whole blood, sampled in connection with sensitization to the hapten diphenylcyclopropenone (DPC). V gene TRBV20-1 combines with J gene TRBJ1-5, with a weak D call TRBD1 (6 bases). CDR3 amino acids: CSARDRGQSRNQPQHF. Written as DNA, the CDR3 is TGCAGTGCTAGAGATCGAGGACAGAGCCGCAATCAGCCCCAGCATTTT.